The present TCR beta chain was sequenced within a study of blood T cell repertoires in COVID-19. The CDR3 extends over 14 amino acids. CDR1 is SGHRS, CDR2 YFSETQ, per germline. The V and J ends lost 0 bases and 8 bases, in that order; junction bases with no gene match: 5. Original methodology: Amplifying reference gene primers gave estimates of nucleated cell counts. Repertoires were generated with immunoSEQ multiplex PCR, while TCRdb's copy carries only in-frame clones and drops some. That table is the source of V, J and clone size, and D and trimming were worked out from the DNA. This sample has just under 80,000 clones, with 75% to 90% found just once.

V is TRBV5-1 and J is TRBJ1-2; TRBD1 matches 9 bases. The sequencing sample was made of peripheral blood. The sequence was obtained from a woman aged 70 to 79 with acute or convalescent COVID-19. The CDR3 DNA is TGCGCCAGCAGCTTGGGACAGGGGGTGAGCGGCTACACCTTC. This gives the protein CASSLGQGVSGYTF.